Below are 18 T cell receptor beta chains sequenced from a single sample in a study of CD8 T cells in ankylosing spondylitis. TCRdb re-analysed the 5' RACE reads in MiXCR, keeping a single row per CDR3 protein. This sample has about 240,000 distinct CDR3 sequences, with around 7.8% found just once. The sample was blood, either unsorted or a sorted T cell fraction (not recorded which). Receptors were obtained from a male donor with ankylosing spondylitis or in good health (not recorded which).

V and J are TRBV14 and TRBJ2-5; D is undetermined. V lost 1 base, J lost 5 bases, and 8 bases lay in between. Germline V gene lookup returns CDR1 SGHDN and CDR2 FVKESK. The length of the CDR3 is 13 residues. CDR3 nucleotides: TGTGCCAGCAGCCAAGGTTTTGTCGAGACCCAGTACTTC. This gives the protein CASSQGFVETQYF.

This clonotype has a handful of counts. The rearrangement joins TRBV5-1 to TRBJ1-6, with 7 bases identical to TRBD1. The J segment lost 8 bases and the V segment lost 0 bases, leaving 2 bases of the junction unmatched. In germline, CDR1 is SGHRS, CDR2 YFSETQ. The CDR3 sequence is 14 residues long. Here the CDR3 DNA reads TGCGCCAGCAGCTTGGACAGGGGTGATTCACCCCTCCACTTT. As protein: CASSLDRGDSPLHF.

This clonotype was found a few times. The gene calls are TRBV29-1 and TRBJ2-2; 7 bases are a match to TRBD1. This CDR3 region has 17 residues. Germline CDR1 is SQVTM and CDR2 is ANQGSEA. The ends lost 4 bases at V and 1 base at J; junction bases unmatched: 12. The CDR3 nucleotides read TGCAGCGTTGGTCGGGGACCTTGGACAGGGAACACCGGGGAGCTGTTTTTT. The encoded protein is CSVGRGPWTGNTGELFF.

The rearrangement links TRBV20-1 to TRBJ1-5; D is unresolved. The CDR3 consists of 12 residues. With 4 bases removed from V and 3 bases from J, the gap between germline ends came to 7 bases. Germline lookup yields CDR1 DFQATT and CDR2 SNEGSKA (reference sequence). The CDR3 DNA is TGCAGTGCTAAGAGATCCAATCAGCCCCAGCATTTT. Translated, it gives CSAKRSNQPQHF.

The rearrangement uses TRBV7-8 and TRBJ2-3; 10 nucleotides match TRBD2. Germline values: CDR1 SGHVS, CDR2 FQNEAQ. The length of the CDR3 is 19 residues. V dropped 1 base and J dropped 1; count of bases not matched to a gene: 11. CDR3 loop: CASSLGVSGGARGTDTQYF. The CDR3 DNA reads TGTGCCAGCAGCTTAGGTGTGAGCGGGGGGGCCCGCGGCACAGATACGCAGTATTTT.

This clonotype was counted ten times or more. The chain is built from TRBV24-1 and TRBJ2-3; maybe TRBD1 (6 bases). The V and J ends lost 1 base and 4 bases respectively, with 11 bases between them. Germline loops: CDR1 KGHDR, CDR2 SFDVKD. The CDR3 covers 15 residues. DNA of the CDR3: TGTGCCACCAGTGATTTTCAGGGGAGTCCAGATACGCAGTATTTT. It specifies CATSDFQGSPDTQYF.

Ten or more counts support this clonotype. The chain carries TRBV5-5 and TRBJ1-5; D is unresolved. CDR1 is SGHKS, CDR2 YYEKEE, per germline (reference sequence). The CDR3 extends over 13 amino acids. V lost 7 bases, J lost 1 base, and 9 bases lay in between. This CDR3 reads CASARRSNQPQHF. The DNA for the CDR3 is TGTGCCAGCGCCCGGCGGAGCAATCAGCCCCAGCATTTT.

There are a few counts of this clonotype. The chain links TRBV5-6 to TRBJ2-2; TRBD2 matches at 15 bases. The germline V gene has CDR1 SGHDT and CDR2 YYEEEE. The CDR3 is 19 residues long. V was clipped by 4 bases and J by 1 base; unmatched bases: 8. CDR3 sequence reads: CASSKGLAGGPQNTGELFF. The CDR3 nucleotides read TGTGCCAGCAGCAAGGGACTAGCGGGGGGCCCTCAGAACACCGGGGAGCTGTTTTTT.

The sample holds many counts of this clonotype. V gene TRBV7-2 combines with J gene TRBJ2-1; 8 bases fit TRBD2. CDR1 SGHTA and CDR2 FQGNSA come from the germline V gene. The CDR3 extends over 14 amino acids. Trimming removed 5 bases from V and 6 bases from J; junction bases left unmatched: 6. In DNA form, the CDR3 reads TGTGCCAGCAGCCTCCGGGGGGGCCCCAATGAGCAGTTCTTC. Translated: CASSLRGGPNEQFF.

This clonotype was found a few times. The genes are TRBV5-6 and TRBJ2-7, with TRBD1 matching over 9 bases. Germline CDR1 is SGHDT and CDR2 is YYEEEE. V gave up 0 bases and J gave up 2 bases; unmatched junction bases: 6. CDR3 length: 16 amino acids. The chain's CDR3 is CASSLERDRVTYEQYF. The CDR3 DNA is TGTGCCAGCAGCTTGGAAAGGGACAGGGTAACCTACGAGCAGTACTTC.

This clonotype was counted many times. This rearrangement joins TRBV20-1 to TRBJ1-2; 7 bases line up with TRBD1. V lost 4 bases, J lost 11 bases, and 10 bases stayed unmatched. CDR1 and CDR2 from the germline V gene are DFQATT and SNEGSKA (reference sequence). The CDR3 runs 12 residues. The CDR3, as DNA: TGCAGTGCTACACTAGGGGGACAGTCATACACCTTC. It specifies CSATLGGQSYTF.

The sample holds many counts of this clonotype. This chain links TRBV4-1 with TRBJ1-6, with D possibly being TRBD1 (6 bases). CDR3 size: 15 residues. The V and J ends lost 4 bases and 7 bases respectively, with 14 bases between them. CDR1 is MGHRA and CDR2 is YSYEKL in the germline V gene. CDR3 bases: TGCGCCAGCAGCCCGGACCAGGGGAGGAATTCACCCCTCCACTTT. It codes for CASSPDQGRNSPLHF.

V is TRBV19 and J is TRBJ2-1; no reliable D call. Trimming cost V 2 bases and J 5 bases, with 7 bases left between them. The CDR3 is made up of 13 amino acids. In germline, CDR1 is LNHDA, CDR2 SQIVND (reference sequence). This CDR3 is CASSITANNEQFF. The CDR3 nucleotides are TGTGCCAGTAGTATAACGGCCAACAATGAGCAGTTCTTC.

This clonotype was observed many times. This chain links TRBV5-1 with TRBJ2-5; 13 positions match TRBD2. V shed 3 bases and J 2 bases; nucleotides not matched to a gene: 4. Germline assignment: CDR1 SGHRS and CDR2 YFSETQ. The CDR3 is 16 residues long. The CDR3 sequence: CASSSGGLAGQETQYF. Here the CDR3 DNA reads TGCGCCAGCAGCTCGGGGGGACTAGCGGGGCAAGAGACCCAGTACTTC.

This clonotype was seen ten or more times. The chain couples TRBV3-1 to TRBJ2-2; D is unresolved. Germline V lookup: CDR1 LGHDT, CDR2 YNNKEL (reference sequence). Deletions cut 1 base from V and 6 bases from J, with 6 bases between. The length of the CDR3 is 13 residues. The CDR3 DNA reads TGTGCCAGCAGCCAAGGAAGGGCCGGGGAGCTGTTTTTT. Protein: CASSQGRAGELFF.

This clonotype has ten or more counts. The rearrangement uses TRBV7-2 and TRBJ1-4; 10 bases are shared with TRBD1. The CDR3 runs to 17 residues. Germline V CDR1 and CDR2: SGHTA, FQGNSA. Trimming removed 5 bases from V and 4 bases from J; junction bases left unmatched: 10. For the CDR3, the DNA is TGTGCCAGCAGCCCCGGACAGGGGGGACGTGTTAATGAAAAACTGTTTTTT. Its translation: CASSPGQGGRVNEKLFF.

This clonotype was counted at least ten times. In DNA, the CDR3 is TGCGCCAGCAGCTCCGGACTCAGGGAGGCAGATACGCAGTATTTT. Translating gives CASSSGLREADTQYF. The rearrangement uses TRBV5-1 and TRBJ2-3; perhaps TRBD2 as D (6 bases). V lost 3 bases and J lost 4, with 15 bases in between. CDR1 and CDR2 from the germline V gene are SGHRS and YFSETQ. The CDR3 totals 15 residues. Full variable domain (missing parts from reference TRBV5-1 and TRBJ2-3): KAGVTQTPRYLIKTRGQQVTLSCSPISGHRSVSWYQQTPGQGLQFLFEYFSETQRNKGNFPGRFSGRQFSNSRSEMNVSTLELGDSALYLCASSSGLREADTQYFGPGTRLTVL.

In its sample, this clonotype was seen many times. The CDR3 bases are TGTGCCAGCAGCTTAGGAACAGGGGGCATGAATGAGCAGTTCTTC. It codes for CASSLGTGGMNEQFF. The rearrangement joins TRBV11-2 to TRBJ2-1; 9 bases agree with TRBD1. Per the germline V gene, CDR1 is SGHAT and CDR2 is FQNNGV. V shed 1 base, J shed 7 bases, and the junction held 5 bases outside the gene matches. The CDR3 runs 15 residues. The whole variable domain, filled in from reference TRBV11-2 and TRBJ2-1, reads EAGVAQSPRYKIIEKRQSVAFWCNPISGHATLYWYQQILGQGPKLLIQFQNNGVVDDSQLPKDRFSAERLKGVDSTLKIQPAKLEDSAVYLCASSLGTGGMNEQFFGPGTRLTVL.